The 21 T cell receptor beta chains below were found in one sample sequenced in a study of blood T cells in healthy people across ages. With a J-beta primer mix and a sample-barcoded 5' primer, a second PCR ran 7 to 11 cycles. TCRdb re-called the 5' RACE reads with MiXCR, one entry per CDR3 protein. In the table there are roughly 1.6 million distinct CDR3 sequences, about 35% of which are singletons. Sequencing used blood. The receptor set was obtained from a woman aged 25 to 39 in good health.

This clonotype was counted many times. The chain employs TRBV5-5 and TRBJ1-2; 8 bases are a match to TRBD1. The CDR3 spans 13 residues. With V trimmed by 2 bases and J by 6 bases, 3 bases remained unmatched. The V gene's germline CDR1 is SGHKS and CDR2 YYEKEE (reference sequence). The CDR3 loop is CASSFRGLNGYTF. CDR3 DNA sequence: TGTGCCAGCAGCTTCAGGGGGCTCAATGGCTACACCTTC.

This chain joins TRBV5-1 and TRBJ2-7; D tentatively reads TRBD1 or TRBD2 (5 bases each). V was trimmed by 0 bases and J by 6 bases, leaving 7 bases between them. Per the germline V gene, CDR1 is SGHRS and CDR2 is YFSETQ. This CDR3 contains 12 residues. The CDR3 here is CASSLDGAEQYF. CDR3 nucleotides: TGCGCCAGCAGCTTGGACGGGGCCGAGCAGTACTTC.

The chain joins TRBV3-1 to TRBJ1-6, with unresolved D. V dropped 4 bases and J dropped 12 bases, with 16 bases sitting between them. Looked up from germline, CDR1 is LGHDT and CDR2 is YNNKEL (reference sequence). The CDR3 has 14 residues. The CDR3 sequence: CASSPTGRQVPLHF. The CDR3 region has the DNA TGTGCCAGCAGCCCGACGGGCAGGCAAGTACCCCTCCACTTT.

This clonotype has a handful of counts. The rearrangement uses TRBV6-5 and TRBJ2-1; 8 positions agree with TRBD2. V gave up 0 bases and J gave up 5 bases; unmatched junction bases: 12. Germline CDR1 and CDR2: MNHEY and SVGAGI. This CDR3 is 18 amino acids long. CDR3 bases: TGTGCCAGCAGTTACTCGGTTAGCGGGACCCTTAAGGACAATGAGCAGTTCTTC. It codes for CASSYSVSGTLKDNEQFF.

This chain joins TRBV12-3 or TRBV12-4 and TRBJ2-3; the match to TRBD1 covers 7 bases. The CDR3 is 15 residues long. V dropped 4 bases and J dropped 0; count of bases not matched to a gene: 4. CDR3 sequence (DNA): TGTGCCAGCAGTTCGGACAGGTTGAGCACAGATACGCAGTATTTT. This gives the protein CASSSDRLSTDTQYF.

In this sample, this clonotype turned up a few times. The chain recombines TRBV6-6 with TRBJ1-1; D unresolved. V lost 6 bases, J lost 5 bases, and 10 bases lay in between. Germline-derived CDR1 and CDR2 are MNHNY and SVGAGI (reference sequence). The CDR3 totals 12 residues. The CDR3 DNA sequence: TGTGCCAGCAGCCACCCTGGGACTGAAGCTTTCTTT. Its translation: CASSHPGTEAFF.

The sample holds many counts of this clonotype. The chain links TRBV3-1 to TRBJ2-3; the match to TRBD2 covers 8 bases. CDR1 is LGHDT and CDR2 is YNNKEL in the germline V gene (reference sequence). After removal of 6 bases from V and 1 base from J, the junction contained 6 bases not matched to a gene. The CDR3 runs to 15 residues. The CDR3 sequence: CASSLPGGGTDTQYF. As DNA, the CDR3 is TGTGCCAGCAGTTTGCCCGGGGGGGGCACAGATACGCAGTATTTT.

The V and J genes are TRBV6-1 and TRBJ2-5, with TRBD1 as a possible D gene (6 bases). Looked up from germline, CDR1 is MNHNS and CDR2 is SASEGT. This CDR3 is built from 15 residues. V was clipped by 1 base and J by 1 base, with 10 bases between them. CDR3 protein: CASSEDQGFQETQYF. CDR3 DNA sequence: TGTGCCAGCAGTGAAGACCAGGGGTTCCAAGAGACCCAGTACTTC.

Ten or more counts support this clonotype. The chain uses TRBV11-2 and TRBJ2-7; unclear D gene. CDR1 is SGHAT and CDR2 is FQNNGV in the germline V gene. The CDR3 sequence is 13 residues long. The V and J ends lost 5 bases and 1 base respectively, with 9 bases between them. The CDR3 DNA sequence: TGTGCCAGCAGCCCCGTTGGATCCTACGAGCAGTACTTC. This gives the protein CASSPVGSYEQYF.

On this clonotype itself: A junction boundary mismatches the germline segment, possibly from a read error. The chain employs TRBV6-1 and TRBJ2-5, with TRBD1 matching 11 bases. CDR1 is MNHNS and CDR2 is SASEGT in the germline V gene. The CDR3 extends over 15 amino acids. The CDR3 DNA is TGTACCAGCAGACTCGGGACAGGGGGCCAAGAGACCCAGTACTTC. Translating it yields CTSRLGTGGQETQYF.

The chain couples TRBV19 to TRBJ1-5, with D perhaps TRBD1 (5 bases). This CDR3 has 15 amino acids. V was cut by 3 bases and J by 3 bases, with 12 bases left in between. Germline loops: CDR1 LNHDA, CDR2 SQIVND (reference sequence). The CDR3 DNA sequence: TGTGCCAGTAGTATCGACAGCAGAATCAATCAGCCCCAGCATTTT. This encodes CASSIDSRINQPQHF.

As for this clonotype: A much larger clone differs from this one at a single base, so this may be a read error. CDR3 coding DNA: TGTGCCAGCAGCCTCGACAGGGGGGCCCACGAGCAGTGCTTC. Amino acids: CASSLDRGAHEQCF. J is TRBJ2-5 and V is TRBV7-9; 9 bases map to TRBD1. Germline V gene sequence: CDR1 SEHNR, CDR2 FQNEAQ (reference sequence). This CDR3 spans 14 amino acids.

Only a few counts were recorded for this clonotype. The V call is TRBV6-1, the J call TRBJ2-3; 7 positions match TRBD1. J gave up 4 bases and V 6 bases, and 7 bases lay outside the gene matches. CDR3 length equals 14 residues. Germline CDR1 and CDR2: MNHNS and SASEGT. The CDR3 DNA reads TGTGCCAGCAGCCGGGACAGACAGCCAGATACGCAGTATTTT. This gives the protein CASSRDRQPDTQYF.

The sample holds a few counts of this clonotype. The chain is built from TRBV7-9 and TRBJ2-1; 10 bases fit TRBD2. This CDR3 is built from 15 residues. Germline V lookup: CDR1 SEHNR, CDR2 FQNEAQ (reference sequence). V dropped 3 bases and J dropped 6; count of bases not matched to a gene: 5. CDR3 residues: CASSFALAGGNEQFF. As DNA, the CDR3 is TGTGCCAGCAGCTTTGCTTTAGCGGGGGGCAATGAGCAGTTCTTC.

The rearrangement links TRBV29-1 to TRBJ2-5; TRBD2 matches at 13 bases. The J call is in doubt because the DNA end fits TRBJ2-7 better. Germline V lookup: CDR1 SQVTM, CDR2 ANQGSEA. The CDR3 totals 16 residues. For the CDR3, the DNA is TGCAGCGTCGCCACCCTTCGACTAGCGGGGGGTTACGAGCAGTACTTC. This gives the protein CSVATLRLAGGYEQYF.

This clonotype appeared a few times. This chain connects TRBV28 to TRBJ2-5; D remains unclear. Germline CDR1 reads MDHEN; CDR2 reads SYDVKM. The CDR3 consists of 17 residues. V was trimmed by 5 bases and J by 11 bases, leaving 30 bases between them. The CDR3 nucleotides are TGTGCCAGCAGTCCCCCTAACAGATCCCGGCGTTCTGTCCCGCAGTACTTC. Its protein product is CASSPPNRSRRSVPQYF.

This clonotype appeared a few times. The genes are TRBV7-9 and TRBJ2-5; 11 bases align to TRBD2. The CDR3 covers 15 residues. From germline, CDR1 is SEHNR and CDR2 FQNEAQ (reference sequence). The J segment lost 5 bases and the V segment lost 5 bases, leaving 7 bases of the junction unmatched. As DNA, the CDR3 is TGTGCCAGCAGCGGGCGGACTAGCGGGCAGGAGACCCAGTACTTC. It codes for CASSGRTSGQETQYF.

This chain connects TRBV20-1 to TRBJ1-5; TRBD1 aligns across 11 bases. Germline loops: CDR1 DFQATT, CDR2 SNEGSKA (reference sequence). V gave up 1 base and J gave up 4 bases; unmatched junction bases: 6. The CDR3 is made up of 16 amino acids. The CDR3 sequence is CSARVGTGGVNQPQHF. The CDR3 nucleotides read TGCAGTGCTAGAGTGGGGACAGGGGGAGTAAATCAGCCCCAGCATTTT.

The chain combines TRBV11-2 with TRBJ1-1; D call uncertain. Trimming cost V 0 bases and J 5 bases, with 7 bases left between them. CDR1 is SGHAT and CDR2 is FQNNGV in the germline V gene. The CDR3 contains 13 residues. As DNA, the CDR3 is TGTGCCAGCAGCTTAGAGTGGATAACTGAAGCTTTCTTT. This translates into CASSLEWITEAFF.

This clonotype was picked up a small number of times. The CDR3 nucleotides read TGTGCCACCAGCACAGTGACAGGGTTCTACCAAGAGACCCAGTACTTC. Encoded protein: CATSTVTGFYQETQYF. The chain uses TRBV15 and TRBJ2-5, with 7 bases lining up with TRBD1. The germline V gene encodes CDR1 LNHNV and CDR2 YYDKDF (reference sequence). The CDR3 length is 16 residues. J was trimmed by 0 bases and V by 4 bases; bases with no gene match: 8.

This sequence joins TRBV2 and TRBJ2-1; no definite D call. CDR3 length: 10 amino acids. Trimming cost V 4 bases and J 10 bases, with 5 bases left between them. From germline, CDR1 is SNHLY and CDR2 FYNNEI. CDR3 residues: CASSVSEQFF. Written as DNA, the CDR3 is TGTGCCAGCAGTGTGTCAGAGCAGTTCTTC.